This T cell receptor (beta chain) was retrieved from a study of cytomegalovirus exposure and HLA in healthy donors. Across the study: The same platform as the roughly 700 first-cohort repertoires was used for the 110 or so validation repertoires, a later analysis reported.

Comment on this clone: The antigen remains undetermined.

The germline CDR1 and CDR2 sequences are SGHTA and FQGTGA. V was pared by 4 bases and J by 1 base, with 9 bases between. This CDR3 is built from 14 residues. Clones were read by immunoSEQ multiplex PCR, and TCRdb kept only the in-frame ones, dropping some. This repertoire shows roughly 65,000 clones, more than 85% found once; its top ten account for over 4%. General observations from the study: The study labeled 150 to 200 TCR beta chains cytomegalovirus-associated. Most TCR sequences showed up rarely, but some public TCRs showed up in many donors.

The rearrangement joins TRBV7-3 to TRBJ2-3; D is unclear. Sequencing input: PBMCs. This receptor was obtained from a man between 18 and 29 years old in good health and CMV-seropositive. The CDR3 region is CASSSSVGTDTQYF. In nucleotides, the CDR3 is TGTGCCAGCAGCTCGAGCGTGGGCACAGATACGCAGTATTTT.